The 19 T cell receptor beta chains given below trace back to one sample, sequenced in a study of glioma-infiltrating T cells (dated by TCRdb to 2015 to 2016). The instrument given in TCRdb is Illumina MiSeq. TCR alpha and beta CDR3 regions were amplified with the iRepertoire nested amplicon-rescue multiplex PCR (arm-PCR) platform from RNA. The public reads were run again by TCRdb, first through fastp at Q25 and then through MiXCR, and only productive beta chains were kept. CDR3 protein duplicates are merged, each entry listing the most common genes and DNA. The sample includes around 390,000 distinct CDR3 sequences, with 41% observed a single time. More than 10% of the sample goes to the ten largest clones. The sample taken for sequencing was glioma tissue, nonneoplastic brain tissue, or PBMCs (not recorded which). These receptors were taken from a human donor with low-grade glioma or glioblastoma, undergoing nonglioma brain surgery, or in good health (not recorded which).

This clonotype was seen ten or more times. The rearrangement links TRBV27 to TRBJ1-1; D unresolved. The CDR3 covers 13 residues. The V end lost 6 bases, the J end lost 3 bases, and 11 bases lay between the germline ends. Germline-derived CDR1 and CDR2 are MNHEY and SMNVEV (reference sequence). The CDR3 sequence is CASRITGYTEAFF. The DNA for the CDR3 is TGTGCCAGCAGAATAACGGGGTACACTGAAGCTTTCTTT.

The CDR3 is CASSYRGSTDTQYF. CDR3 coding DNA: TGTGCCAGCAGCTACCGGGGTAGCACAGATACGCAGTATTTT. The chain recombines TRBV6-6 with TRBJ2-3, with TRBD2 as a possible D gene (5 bases). From germline, CDR1 is MNHNY and CDR2 SVGAGI (reference sequence). V lost 6 bases and J lost 0, with 10 bases in between. The length of the CDR3 is 14 residues.

The chain carries TRBV6-1 and TRBJ2-7, with 9 bases aligning to TRBD1. The germline V gene encodes CDR1 MNHNS and CDR2 SASEGT. Germline trimming cut 6 bases from V and 6 bases from J; bases unmatched to any gene: 9. The CDR3 length is 14 residues. CDR3 sequence reads: CASSPNYRGLEQYF. In nucleotides, the CDR3 is TGTGCCAGCAGCCCCAACTACAGGGGGCTCGAGCAGTACTTC.

The chain carries TRBV30 and TRBJ1-5, with 7 bases aligning to TRBD1. The junction had 8 bases not matched to a gene; V was cut back by 1 base and J by 5 bases. The CDR3 has 15 amino acids. The germline CDR1 and CDR2 sequences are GTSNPN and SVGIG (reference sequence). The CDR3 region has the DNA TGTGCCTGGAGTGCGCAGACAGGGTCGCATCAGCCCCAGCATTTT. Protein: CAWSAQTGSHQPQHF.

The chain carries TRBV27 and TRBJ2-4; D is unclear. Germline assignment: CDR1 MNHEY and CDR2 SMNVEV (reference sequence). The CDR3 covers 16 residues. V was cut by 5 bases and J by 0 bases, with 14 bases left in between. In DNA form, the CDR3 reads TGTGCCAGCAGTCTCGAATTAAGCCTAGCCAAAAACATTCAGTACTTC. Translated: CASSLELSLAKNIQYF.

The chain couples TRBV7-2 to TRBJ2-1, with 7 bases fitting TRBD2. The CDR3 loop spans 16 amino acids. Germline lookup yields CDR1 SGHTA and CDR2 FQGNSA. V shed 1 base and J 6 bases; nucleotides not matched to a gene: 9. CDR3 DNA: TGTGCCAGCAGCTTAGTAGGCGGGAGAAGTTCCAATGAGCAGTTCTTC. Protein product: CASSLVGGRSSNEQFF.

This clonotype was detected a few times. The chain has TRBV28 and TRBJ1-2; D call uncertain. This CDR3 is built from 15 residues. Per germline, CDR1 MDHEN and CDR2 SYDVKM. The germline V and J ends were trimmed by 8 bases and 5 bases, with 21 bases remaining between them. The CDR3 DNA is TGTGCCAGCGCCTTAGGGCGGACGGAGACTTATGGCTACACCTTC. Protein sequence: CASALGRTETYGYTF.

Only one count was recorded for this clonotype. This sequence joins TRBV4-1 and TRBJ2-3; D is unresolved. The CDR3 is 16 amino acids. V was pared by 0 bases and J by 1 base, with 11 bases between. Germline-derived CDR1 and CDR2 are MGHRA and YSYEKL. In DNA, the CDR3 is TGCGCCAGCAGCCAAGACCTAAGGAAACGCACAGATACGCAGTATTTT. Amino acid sequence: CASSQDLRKRTDTQYF.

This clonotype was seen repeatedly, ten times or more. V is TRBV27 and J is TRBJ2-3; D gene uncertain. V gave up 3 bases and J gave up 2 bases, with 15 bases separating them. The CDR3 runs to 16 residues. Looked up from germline, CDR1 is MNHEY and CDR2 is SMNVEV (reference sequence). The CDR3: CASSFLSFGNTDTQYF. DNA for the CDR3: TGTGCCAGCAGTTTCTTGAGTTTTGGGAACACAGATACGCAGTATTTT.

As for this clonotype: One end of the junction does not line up with germline, which may come from a read error. This rearrangement joins TRBV7-9 to TRBJ2-7; TRBD1 matches 11 bases. Germline assignment: CDR1 SEHNR and CDR2 FQNEAQ (reference sequence). The CDR3 consists of 17 residues. The CDR3 coding sequence is TGTGCCAGCAGCCGGAGGAGGACAGGGGGCAGGACCTACGAGCAGCACTTC. Protein sequence: CASSRRRTGGRTYEQHF.

This clonotype appeared many times. The CDR3 here is CASSPAQDGYQPQHF. CDR3 bases: TGTGCCAGCAGTCCTGCCCAGGACGGGTATCAGCCCCAGCATTTT. This chain connects TRBV27 to TRBJ1-5; unclear D gene. The CDR3 runs 15 residues. Looked up from germline, CDR1 is MNHEY and CDR2 is SMNVEV (reference sequence). Trimming shortened V by 5 bases and J by 5 bases, and 16 bases separated the two germline ends.

For this clonotype: A much larger clone differs from this one at a single base, so this may be a read error. The V call is TRBV6-1, the J call TRBJ2-2; TRBD2 matches 7 bases. This CDR3 region has 16 residues. Germline assignment: CDR1 MNHNS and CDR2 SASEGT. The CDR3 bases are TGTGCCAGCAGTGAAGCGCTAGCGGCTAACACCGGGGAGCTGTCTTTT. Amino acid sequence: CASSEALAANTGELSF.

The V call is TRBV28, the J call TRBJ1-2; D perhaps matches TRBD1 (5 bases). CDR3 length equals 14 residues. In germline, CDR1 is MDHEN, CDR2 SYDVKM. The V end was cut by 2 bases, the J end by 6 bases, with 13 bases between. The CDR3 DNA sequence: TGTGCCAGCAGTTTACTACAGGTTAGCCATGGCTACACCTTC. This gives the protein CASSLLQVSHGYTF.

The rearrangement links TRBV29-1 to TRBJ2-7, with a weak D call TRBD2 (7 bases). V was cut by 5 bases and J by 3 bases, with 14 bases left in between. Germline V gene sequence: CDR1 SQVTM, CDR2 ANQGSEA. This CDR3 is built from 13 residues. CDR3 sequence reads: CSVNGGQNYEQYF. The CDR3 DNA is TGCAGCGTTAACGGGGGGCAGAACTACGAGCAGTACTTC.

The chain links TRBV28 to TRBJ2-5; no definite D call. V lost 7 bases to trimming and J lost 0 bases, with 9 bases between them. The CDR3 length is 13 residues. The V gene's germline CDR1 is MDHEN and CDR2 SYDVKM. CDR3 DNA sequence: TGTGCCAGCACCCCCAGCCACCAAGAGACCCAGTACTTC. It is translated as CASTPSHQETQYF.

With respect to this clonotype: This clone may be a read error of a much larger clone one base away. This chain links TRBV27 with TRBJ1-5; TRBD1 agrees at 7 bases. J lost 11 bases, V lost 5 bases, and 15 bases had no gene match. Germline V lookup: CDR1 MNHEY, CDR2 SMNVEV (reference sequence). The CDR3 loop spans 15 amino acids. CDR3 in DNA: TGTGCCAGCAGTCTTAAAGGGACAGCCCTGACGACCCAGCATTTT. This translates into CASSLKGTALTTQHF.

The chain employs TRBV20-1 and TRBJ2-3; D is uncertain. CDR1 is DFQATT and CDR2 is SNEGSKA in the germline V gene (reference sequence). The ends were cut back, 2 bases at V and 6 bases at J, with 15 bases in the middle. The CDR3 spans 14 residues. This CDR3 reads CSARQGPTADTQYF. DNA for the CDR3: TGCAGTGCTAGACAAGGACCAACGGCGGATACGCAGTATTTT.

This clonotype was counted only a few times. This sequence joins TRBV4-2 and TRBJ1-4; no clear D gene. Deletions cut 5 bases from V and 8 bases from J, with 12 bases between. The CDR3 runs 13 residues. Per the germline V gene, CDR1 is LGHNA and CDR2 is YNFKEQ. CDR3 sequence: CASSSHSVEKLFF. CDR3 nucleotide sequence: TGTGCCAGCAGCTCCCATTCAGTGGAAAAACTGTTTTTT.

This rearrangement joins TRBV7-9 to TRBJ2-3; 16 bases align to TRBD2. Losses at the gene ends were 3 bases for V and 0 bases for J; bases not matched to a gene: 15. In germline, CDR1 is SEHNR, CDR2 FQNEAQ (reference sequence). CDR3 length equals 22 residues. The CDR3, as DNA: TGTGCCAGCAGCTTGCCCGGGACTAGCGGGAGGGTATTCTACCCTAGCACAGATACGCAGTATTTT. Translating gives CASSLPGTSGRVFYPSTDTQYF.